The 11 T cell receptor beta chains in this list originate from one sample, sequenced in a study of OX40 agonist ivuxolimab in advanced cancers. Sequencing was performed with immunoSEQ multiplex PCR; in TCRdb, only in-frame clones are kept and a portion is missing. The repertoire holds about 79,000 clones, with roughly nine tenths as singletons. Specimen: CD4+ or CD8+ T cells sorted from blood, collected in a trial of the OX40 agonist ivuxolimab. The receptors stem from an adult with an advanced solid tumor such as melanoma, head and neck, liver or kidney cancer.

The genes are TRBV10-3 and TRBJ1-2; a possible D gene is TRBD1 (5 bases). Germline CDR1 ENHRY, CDR2 SYGVKD. The CDR3 contains 13 residues. The V end was cut by 9 bases, the J end by 4 bases, with 15 bases between. Here the CDR3 DNA reads TGTGCCATAAAGGACAATTCCCTCTATGGCTACACCTTC. Translation gives CAIKDNSLYGYTF.

The chain couples TRBV5-4 to TRBJ2-3; the D gene is possibly TRBD1 (6 bases). Trimming removed 3 bases from V and 5 bases from J, with 19 bases in between. Per the germline V gene, CDR1 is SGHNT and CDR2 is YYREEE (reference sequence). The CDR3 consists of 16 residues. The CDR3: CASSSAGTWAGDTQYF. The DNA for the CDR3 is TGTGCCAGCAGCTCGGCCGGGACATGGGCGGGAGATACGCAGTATTTT.

The CDR3 nucleotides are TGTGCCAGCAGCTTGAACAGGCAGTACGAGCAGTACTTC. As protein: CASSLNRQYEQYF. The genes are TRBV5-4 and TRBJ2-7; weak D call: TRBD1 (5 bases). Germline CDR1 is SGHNT and CDR2 is YYREEE (reference sequence). The CDR3 contains 13 residues. Trimming took 1 base from V and 4 from J, leaving 9 bases between them.

The chain uses TRBV27 and TRBJ1-4, with D perhaps matching TRBD1 (5 bases). The CDR3 covers 16 residues. Germline V lookup: CDR1 MNHEY, CDR2 SMNVEV (reference sequence). V dropped 2 bases and J dropped 2 bases, with 12 bases sitting between them. The CDR3 DNA follows: TGTGCCAGCAGTTTAAAGGCAGGGTGGACTAATGAAAAACTGTTTTTT. This translates into CASSLKAGWTNEKLFF.

This sequence joins TRBV19 and TRBJ1-1; D uncertain. CDR3 length equals 13 residues. Trimming shortened V by 3 bases and J by 2 bases, and 7 bases separated the two germline ends. Germline values: CDR1 LNHDA, CDR2 SQIVND (reference sequence). The DNA for the CDR3 is TGTGCCAGTAGTATTGAGCCTAACACTGAAGCTTTCTTT. This gives the protein CASSIEPNTEAFF.

The chain couples TRBV6-6 to TRBJ2-5; 8 nucleotides line up with TRBD2. The CDR3 extends over 15 amino acids. V was pared by 7 bases and J by 4 bases, with 11 bases of the junction left unmatched. Germline loops: CDR1 MNHNY, CDR2 SVGAGI (reference sequence). CDR3 residues: CASILQAGVSETQYF. CDR3 nucleotides: TGTGCCAGCATTCTCCAAGCGGGAGTTTCAGAGACCCAGTACTTC.

V usage is TRBV5-1 and J usage is TRBJ2-3; D remains ambiguous. The CDR3 contains 17 residues. Germline CDR1 and CDR2: SGHRS and YFSETQ. Between the trimmed V and J ends, which lost 2 bases and 0 bases, there was a span of 16 bases. CDR3 DNA sequence: TGCGCCAGCAGCTTTGGAGACTCTCCCTTCAGCACAGATACGCAGTATTTT. Protein: CASSFGDSPFSTDTQYF.

The chain has TRBV23-1 and TRBJ2-7; tentatively, D is TRBD1 (6 bases). TRBV23-1 is reported as an ORF; its role is uncertain. This CDR3 is 17 amino acids long. Trimming shortened V by 0 bases and J by 7 bases, and 22 bases separated the two germline ends. This CDR3 is CASSQSPRGQGLGEQYF. The DNA of the CDR3 is TGCGCCAGCAGTCAATCTCCCCGTGGGCAGGGGTTAGGGGAGCAGTACTTC.

This clone occurred once. The rearrangement uses TRBV6-1 and TRBJ1-2; no firm D call. Germline assignment: CDR1 MNHNS and CDR2 SASEGT. The V and J ends lost 3 bases and 1 base respectively, with 6 bases between them. The CDR3 length is 13 residues. The CDR3 DNA reads as TGTGCCAGCAGTGATGGGTTTAACTATGGCTACACCTTC. It codes for CASSDGFNYGYTF.

The chain combines TRBV2 with TRBJ1-4; D possibly corresponds to TRBD1 (5 bases). V lost 4 bases and J lost 4, with 19 bases in between. This CDR3 spans 17 amino acids. Germline CDR1 SNHLY, CDR2 FYNNEI. The CDR3 sequence is CASSGQGSHDVNEKLFF. For the CDR3, the DNA is TGTGCCAGCAGTGGTCAGGGCTCCCACGATGTTAATGAAAAACTGTTTTTT.

The chain recombines TRBV2 with TRBJ2-5; perhaps TRBD2 as D (6 bases). The CDR3 loop spans 17 amino acids. CDR1 and CDR2 from the germline V gene are SNHLY and FYNNEI. Between the trimmed V and J ends, which lost 4 bases and 1 base, there was a span of 19 bases. This chain's CDR3 is CASSGGLAEQRQETQYF. CDR3 in DNA: TGTGCCAGCAGTGGGGGATTAGCGGAACAACGCCAAGAGACCCAGTACTTC. Based on the CDR3 plus reference TRBV2 and TRBJ2-5, the full variable domain is EPEVTQTPSHQVTQMGQEVILRCVPISNHLYFYWYRQILGQKVEFLVSFYNNEISEKSEIFDDQFSVERPDGSNFTLKIRSTKLEDSAMYFCASSGGLAEQRQETQYFGPGTRLLVL.